The entry that follows covers one T cell receptor (beta chain) sequence. Its matching antigen is unknown. The data were obtained in a study of PD-1 blockade in classical Hodgkin lymphoma. Study conclusions and caveats: The authors excluded patients who started nivolumab under 1 year after ASCT. Complete responders possessed baseline diversity comparable to newly diagnosed patients.

TCRdb's copy holds only in-frame clones and misses some; the assay was immunoSEQ multiplex PCR. The sample lists 40,000 to 45,000 clones, 70% to 80% occurring once. Relapses following autologous stem cell transplantation were seen in all patients, with brentuximab vedotin exposure varying. This CDR3 is built from 18 residues. J gave up 1 base and V 5 bases, and 15 bases lay outside the gene matches. Germline V CDR1 and CDR2: SEHNR, FQNEAQ (reference sequence). The receptor was isolated from a human donor with classical Hodgkin lymphoma. Material: peripheral blood mononuclear cells (PBMCs), obtained at baseline. The chain uses TRBV7-9 and TRBJ1-1, with 8 positions matching TRBD1. CDR3: CASSLDRGKANPNTEAFF. For the CDR3, the DNA is TGTGCCAGCAGCCTCGACAGGGGAAAGGCGAATCCGAACACTGAAGCTTTCTTT. The entire variable domain, with the rest obtained from reference TRBV7-9 and TRBJ1-1, is as follows: DTGVSQNPRHKITKRGQNVTFRCDPISEHNRLYWYRQTLGQGPEFLTYFQNEAQLEKSRLLSDRFSAERPKGSFSTLEIQRTEQGDSAMYLCASSLDRGKANPNTEAFFGQGTRLTVV.